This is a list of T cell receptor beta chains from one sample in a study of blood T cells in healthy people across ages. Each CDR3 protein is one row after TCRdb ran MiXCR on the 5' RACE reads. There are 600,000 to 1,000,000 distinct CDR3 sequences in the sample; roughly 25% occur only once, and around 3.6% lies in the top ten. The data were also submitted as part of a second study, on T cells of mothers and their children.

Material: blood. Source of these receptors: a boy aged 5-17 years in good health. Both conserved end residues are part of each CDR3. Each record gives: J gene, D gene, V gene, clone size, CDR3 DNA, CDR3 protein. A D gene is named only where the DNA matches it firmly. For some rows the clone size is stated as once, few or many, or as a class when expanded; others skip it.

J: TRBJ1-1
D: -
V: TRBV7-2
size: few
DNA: TGTGCCAGCAGCTTAGTCAGGCAGGGCGAACCTTTCTTT
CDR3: CASSLVRQGEPFF

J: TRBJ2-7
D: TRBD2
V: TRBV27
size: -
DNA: TGCGCCAGCAGTTTAAGGTCCAGCGGGGGAACCTACGAGCAGTACTTC
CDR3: CASSLRSSGGTYEQYF

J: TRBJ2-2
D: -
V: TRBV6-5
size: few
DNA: TGTGCCAGCAGGGGGGCAGGGAACACCGGGGAGCTGTTTTTT
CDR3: CASRGAGNTGELFF

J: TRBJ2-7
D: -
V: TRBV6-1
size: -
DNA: TGTGCCAGCAGTGTCTTAGGTAACGAGCAGTACTTC
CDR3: CASSVLGNEQYF

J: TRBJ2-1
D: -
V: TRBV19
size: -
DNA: TGTGCCAGTAGTTCAAACAGGTACAATGAGCAGTTCTTC
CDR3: CASSSNRYNEQFF

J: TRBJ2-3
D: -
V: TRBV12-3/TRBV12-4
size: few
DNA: TGTGCCAGCAGTTTACGGGCAGGACGAGATACGCAGTATTTT
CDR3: CASSLRAGRDTQYF

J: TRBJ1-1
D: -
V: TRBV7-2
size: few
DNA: TGTGCCAGCAGCTTAGTTTCCGGACACCCGGGGACTGAAGCTTTCTTT
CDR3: CASSLVSGHPGTEAFF

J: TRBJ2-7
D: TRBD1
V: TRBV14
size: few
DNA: TGTGCCAGCAGAAGGACAGGGAGCCGCGAGCAGTACTTC
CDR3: CASRRTGSREQYF

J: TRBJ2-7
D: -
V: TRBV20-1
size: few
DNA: TGCAGTGCTAGAGAAGCTGGGCGGAGCTCCTACGAGCAGTACTTC
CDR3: CSAREAGRSSYEQYF

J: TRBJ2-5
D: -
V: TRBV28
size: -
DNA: TGTGCCGCGAGGGGAGGAAAGGGAGAGACCCAGTACTTC
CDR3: CAARGGKGETQYF

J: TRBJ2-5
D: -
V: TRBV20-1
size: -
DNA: TGCAGTGCCGGGGGGGACAGTCAAGAGACCCAGTACTTC
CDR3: CSAGGDSQETQYF

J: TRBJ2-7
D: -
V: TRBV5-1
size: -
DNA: TGCGCCAGCAGCCCGAGGGTCAGCACCTACGAGCAGTACTTC
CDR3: CASSPRVSTYEQYF

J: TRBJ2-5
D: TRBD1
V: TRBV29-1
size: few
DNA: TGCAGCGTTGGGACAGGAAGTTTAGAAACCCAGTACTTC
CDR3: CSVGTGSLETQYF

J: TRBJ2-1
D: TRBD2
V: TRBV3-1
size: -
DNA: TGTGCCAGCAGCCAAGGACTAGCGGGAGCCAATGAGCAGTTCTTC
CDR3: CASSQGLAGANEQFF

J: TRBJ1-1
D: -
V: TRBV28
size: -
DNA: TGTGCCAGCAGTTCAGCGATTTACAGGGAAATAGGTAGCACTGAAGCTTTCTTT
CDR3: CASSSAIYREIGSTEAFF

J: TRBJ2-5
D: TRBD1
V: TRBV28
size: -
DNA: TGTGCCAGCAACCCTCAGGACAGGGCAGAGACCCAGTACTTC
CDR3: CASNPQDRAETQYF

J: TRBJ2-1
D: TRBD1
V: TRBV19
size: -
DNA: TGTGCCAGTAGTTGGAGGGACAGGGGGCCGGAGAAGCAGTTCTTC
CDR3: CASSWRDRGPEKQFF

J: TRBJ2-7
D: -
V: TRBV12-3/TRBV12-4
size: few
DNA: TGTGCCAGCAGCCAGATAGGCCCCGAGCAGTACTTC
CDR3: CASSQIGPEQYF

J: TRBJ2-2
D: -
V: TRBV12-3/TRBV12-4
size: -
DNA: TGTGCCAGCAAAAGGACAGAGAACACCGGGGAGCTGTTTTTT
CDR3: CASKRTENTGELFF

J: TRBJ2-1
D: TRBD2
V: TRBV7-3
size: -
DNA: TGTGCCAGCAGCTCAACGGGACTAGCGGGAGTAGGGGTCTACAATGAGCAGTTCTTC
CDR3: CASSSTGLAGVGVYNEQFF

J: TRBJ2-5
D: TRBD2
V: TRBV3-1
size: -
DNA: TGTGCCAGCAGCCAGGATTCTAGCGGGAGGTACCAAGAGACCCAGTACTTC
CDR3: CASSQDSSGRYQETQYF

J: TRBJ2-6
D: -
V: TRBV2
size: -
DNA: TGTGCCAGCAGGGGACGGGTGACTGGGGCCAACGTCCTGACTTTC
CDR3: CASRGRVTGANVLTF

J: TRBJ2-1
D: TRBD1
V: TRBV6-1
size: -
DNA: TGTGCCAGCAGTGATCCGGGACAGGGGAACAATGAGCAGTTCTTC
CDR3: CASSDPGQGNNEQFF

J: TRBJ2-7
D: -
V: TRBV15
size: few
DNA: TGTGCCACCAGCAGAGTACGGGGCAGCTCCTACGAGCAGTACTTC
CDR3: CATSRVRGSSYEQYF

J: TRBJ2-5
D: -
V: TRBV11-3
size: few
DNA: TGTGCCAGCAGCTCTAACCCCCTGGAGACCCAGTACTTC
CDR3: CASSSNPLETQYF

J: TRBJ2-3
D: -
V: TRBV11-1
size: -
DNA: TGTGCCAGCAGCTTGTTACGCGGGACGAGCACAGATACGCAGTATTTT
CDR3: CASSLLRGTSTDTQYF

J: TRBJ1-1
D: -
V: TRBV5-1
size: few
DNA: TGCGCCAGCAGGTTCGGAGGGACACCGAACACTGAAGCTTTCTTT
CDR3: CASRFGGTPNTEAFF

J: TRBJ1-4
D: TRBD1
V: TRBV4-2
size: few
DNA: TGTGCCAGCAGCCTGGAACCGGGACAGGGTAATGAAAAACTGTTTTTT
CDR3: CASSLEPGQGNEKLFF

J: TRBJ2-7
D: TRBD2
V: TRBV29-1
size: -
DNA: TGCAGCGTTGCAATAGCGGGGGGGTACGAGCAGTACTTC
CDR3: CSVAIAGGYEQYF

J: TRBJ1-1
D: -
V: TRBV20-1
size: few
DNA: TGCAGTGCTCCCCACCGGAACACTGAAGCTTTCTTT
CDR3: CSAPHRNTEAFF

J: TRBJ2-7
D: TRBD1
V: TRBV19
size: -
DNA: TGTGCCAGTAGGACGACAGGGGACGGGGGTGAGCAGTACTTC
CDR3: CASRTTGDGGEQYF

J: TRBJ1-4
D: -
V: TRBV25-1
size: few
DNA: TGTGCCAGCCGGACAGCGCTTAATGAAGAACTGTTTTTT
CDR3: CASRTALNEELFF

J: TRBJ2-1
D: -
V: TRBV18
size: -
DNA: TGTGCCAGCTCACCGACAACTAGTCCTTCCTACAATGAGCAGTTCTTC
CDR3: CASSPTTSPSYNEQFF

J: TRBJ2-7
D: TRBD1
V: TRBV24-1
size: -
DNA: TGTGCCACCAGTGAAACCGGGACAGCCTACGAGCAGTACTTC
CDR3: CATSETGTAYEQYF

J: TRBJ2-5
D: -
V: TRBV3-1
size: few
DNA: TGTGCCAGCAGCCCTCCCGACACAGCCGCGGAGACCCAGTACTTC
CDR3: CASSPPDTAAETQYF

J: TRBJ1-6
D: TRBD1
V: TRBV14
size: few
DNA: TGTGCCAGCAGCCAGAATACAGGGGAGTTACCCCTCCACTTT
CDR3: CASSQNTGELPLHF

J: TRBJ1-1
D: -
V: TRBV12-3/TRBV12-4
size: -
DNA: TGTGCCAGCTCGGGGTGGGGGCCTGAAGCTTTCTTT
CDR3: CASSGWGPEAFF

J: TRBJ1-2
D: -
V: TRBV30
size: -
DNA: TGTGCCTGGAGTAGTGGGGGAAACTATGGCTACACCTTC
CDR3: CAWSSGGNYGYTF

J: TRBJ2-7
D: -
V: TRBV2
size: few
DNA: TGTGCCAGCGGCCGGACAGCGAGCTCCTACGAGCAGTACTTC
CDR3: CASGRTASSYEQYF

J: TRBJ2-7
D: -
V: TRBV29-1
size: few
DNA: TGCAGCGTGGATACAGGGCTGTATGACGAGCAGTACTTC
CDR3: CSVDTGLYDEQYF

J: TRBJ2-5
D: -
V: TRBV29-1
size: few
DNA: TGCAGCGTTGGAGGGAAAGAGACCCAGTACTTC
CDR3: CSVGGKETQYF

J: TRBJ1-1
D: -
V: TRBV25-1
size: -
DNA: TGTGCCAGCACCCGAGGGCACACTGAAGCTTTCTTT
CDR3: CASTRGHTEAFF

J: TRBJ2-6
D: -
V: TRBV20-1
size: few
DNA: TGCAGTGCAACCTCGAGCTCTGGGGCCAACGTCCTGACTTTC
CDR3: CSATSSSGANVLTF

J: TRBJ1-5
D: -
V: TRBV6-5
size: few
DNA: TGTGCCAGCAGTGGAGAACAGGGCGGCGGCAATCAGCCCCAGCATTTT
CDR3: CASSGEQGGGNQPQHF

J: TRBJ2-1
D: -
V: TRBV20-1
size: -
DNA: TGCAGTGCTTCAGGATTGAATGGGGGAGAAGGGTCCTACAATGAGCAGTTCTTC
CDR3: CSASGLNGGEGSYNEQFF

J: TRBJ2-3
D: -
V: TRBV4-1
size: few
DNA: TGCGCCAGCAGCCAAGTAGGGGTAATCACAGATACGCAGTATTTT
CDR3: CASSQVGVITDTQYF

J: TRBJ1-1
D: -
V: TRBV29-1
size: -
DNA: TGCAGCGTTGAAAAACGGTTGGTGAACACTGAAGCTTTCTTT
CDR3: CSVEKRLVNTEAFF

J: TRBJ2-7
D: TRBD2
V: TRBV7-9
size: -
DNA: TGTGCCAGCAGCTGGACCGGGACTAGCGGGAGTGGGCAGTACTTC
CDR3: CASSWTGTSGSGQYF

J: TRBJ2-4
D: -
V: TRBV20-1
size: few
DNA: TGCAGTGCTAGAGATCCAGGAGGATCTTCCAAAAACATTCAGTACTTC
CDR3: CSARDPGGSSKNIQYF

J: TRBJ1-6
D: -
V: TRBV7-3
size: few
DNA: TGTGCCAGCAGCCCCCGGGCCGGAGGGGATTCACCCCTCCACTTT
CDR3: CASSPRAGGDSPLHF

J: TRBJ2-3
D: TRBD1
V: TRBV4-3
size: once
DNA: TGCGCCAGCAGCCAGGGTACAGGGGTCACAGATACGCTGTATTTT
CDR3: CASSQGTGVTDTLYF

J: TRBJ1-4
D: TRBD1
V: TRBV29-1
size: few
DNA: TGCAGCGTCGTCTTGTGGGACAGGACTGAAAAACTGTTTTTT
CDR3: CSVVLWDRTEKLFF

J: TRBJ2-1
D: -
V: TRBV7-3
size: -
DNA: TGTGCCAGCAGCTTAGAGGGGGCGGGGGGTGCGCTCAGCTACAATGAGCTGTTCTTC
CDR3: CASSLEGAGGALSYNELFF

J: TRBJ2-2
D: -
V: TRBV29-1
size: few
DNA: TGCAGCGTTGAAGTAGGGTATTCCGGGGAGCTGTTTTTT
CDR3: CSVEVGYSGELFF

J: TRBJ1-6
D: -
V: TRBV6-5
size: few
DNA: TGTGCCAGCGCTAGGAGCTCCTATAATTCACCCCTCCACTTT
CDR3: CASARSSYNSPLHF